This record concerns one T cell receptor beta chain sequence. As yet, its antigen is unknown. This CDR3 region has 15 residues. Germline V gene lookup returns CDR1 MGHRA and CDR2 YSYEKL. Deletions cut 0 bases from V and 7 bases from J, with 12 bases between. Documented time point: after dendritic cell vaccination, including at tumor progression/relapse. The data derive from a study of glioma-infiltrating T cells after dendritic cell vaccination. Study-level points and caveats: Patients with more pretreatment TILs had longer time to progression and survival.

This table comes from immunoSEQ multiplex PCR, and its TCRdb copy is limited to in-frame clones, with some not included. The sample contains tens of thousands of clones, roughly 80% of which appear only once. The TCR originated in a human donor with glioblastoma. The input for sequencing was blood, taken after dendritic cell vaccination. The rearrangement uses TRBV4-1 and TRBJ1-4, with unresolved D. This chain's CDR3 is CASSQEPGRGEKLFF. CDR3 coding DNA: TGCGCCAGCAGCCAAGAACCCGGGCGGGGTGAAAAACTGTTTTTT.